A selection of T cell receptor beta chains follows, all from one sample in a study of blood T cells in healthy people across ages. TCRdb re-called the 5' RACE reads with MiXCR, one entry per CDR3 protein. The table lists roughly 800,000 distinct CDR3 sequences, roughly 50% of them singletons. Sample: blood. The receptors stem from a man aged 25-45 years in good health. CDR3s include the opening cysteine and the closing phenylalanine or tryptophan. D genes are given only for firm matches. Clone sizes are given selectively: once, few, many, or a class where the clone is expanded.

cdr3_aa	cdr3_nt	v_call	j_call	d_call	clone_size
CSAHFNEQYF	TGCAGTGCCCACTTCAATGAGCAGTACTTC	TRBV20-1	TRBJ2-5	NA	NA
CASSQSARTNTEAFF	TGTGCCAGCAGCCAATCAGCGAGAACGAACACTGAAGCTTTCTTT	TRBV4-2	TRBJ1-1	NA	NA
CSARNSLLSGANVLTF	TGCAGTGCTAGAAACAGCCTTCTCTCTGGGGCCAACGTCCTGACTTTC	TRBV20-1	TRBJ2-6	NA	few
CASSSWDREYGYTF	TGTGCCAGCAGCTCATGGGACAGGGAGTATGGCTACACCTTC	TRBV7-2	TRBJ1-2	TRBD1	NA
CASSPPRGHTYNEQFF	TGTGCCAGCAGTCCCCCCAGGGGCCACACCTACAATGAGCAGTTCTTC	TRBV27	TRBJ2-1	NA	few
CSARTAISYEQYF	TGCAGTGCCAGGACAGCGATTTCCTACGAGCAGTACTTC	TRBV20-1	TRBJ2-7	NA	few
CASSQGLGGREQFF	TGTGCCAGCAGCCAAGGGCTTGGGGGGCGCGAGCAGTTCTTC	TRBV4-2	TRBJ2-1	NA	few
CASSFGRTATDTQYF	TGTGCCAGCAGTTTTGGGCGGACTGCCACAGATACGCAGTATTTT	TRBV12-3/TRBV12-4	TRBJ2-3	NA	NA
CASSQFIADGYTF	TGCGCCAGCAGCCAGTTCATTGCGGATGGCTACACCTTC	TRBV4-1	TRBJ1-2	NA	few
CSALKGQGVSPLHF	TGCAGTGCCTTAAAAGGACAGGGGGTTTCACCCCTCCACTTT	TRBV20-1	TRBJ1-6	TRBD1	NA
CASSPKQGIAGYTF	TGTGCCAGCAGCCCTAAACAGGGGATAGCTGGCTACACCTTC	TRBV7-2	TRBJ1-2	TRBD1	NA
CSAGSTNEKLFF	TGCAGTGCTGGGTCAACTAATGAAAAACTGTTTTTT	TRBV20-1	TRBJ1-4	NA	few
CASSLTGDQETQYF	TGTGCCAGCAGTCTAACAGGGGACCAAGAGACCCAGTACTTC	TRBV6-6	TRBJ2-5	TRBD1	few
CASSLELGREQFF	TGTGCCAGCAGCTTAGAGTTGGGGAGAGAGCAGTTCTTC	TRBV7-7	TRBJ2-1	NA	NA
CASSFLASGPRGQFF	TGTGCCAGCAGTTTTCTGGCGAGCGGGCCTAGGGGGCAGTTCTTC	TRBV28	TRBJ2-1	NA	NA
CASSEVRAGVPDTQYF	TGTGCCAGCAGTGAGGTTCGAGCGGGAGTCCCAGATACGCAGTATTTT	TRBV2	TRBJ2-3	TRBD2	NA
CASSPRLASADEQFF	TGTGCCAGCAGCCCTCGTTTGGCGTCAGCGGACGAGCAGTTCTTC	TRBV9	TRBJ2-1	NA	NA
CASGTGGSETQYF	TGTGCCAGCGGGACAGGGGGCAGTGAGACCCAGTACTTC	TRBV19	TRBJ2-5	TRBD1	NA
CSVTRNYNEQFF	TGCAGTGTCACCCGGAACTACAATGAGCAGTTCTTC	TRBV20-1	TRBJ2-1	NA	NA
CSAPPLIGGTDTQYF	TGCAGTGCTCCGCCCCTTATTGGGGGGACAGATACGCAGTATTTT	TRBV20-1	TRBJ2-3	NA	NA
CASSLAGGPNQPQHF	TGTGCCAGCAGCTTGGCAGGGGGTCCCAATCAGCCCCAGCATTTT	TRBV7-2	TRBJ1-5	TRBD1	many
CASIFSQGVGEQYF	TGTGCCAGCATCTTTTCCCAGGGGGTTGGTGAGCAGTACTTC	TRBV3-1	TRBJ2-7	TRBD1	NA
CASSSSRPGPNTGELFF	TGTGCCAGCAGCTCCTCTCGGCCAGGGCCGAACACCGGGGAGCTGTTTTTT	TRBV13	TRBJ2-2	NA	NA
CASSLGVLADTYNEQFF	TGTGCCAGCAGCTTAGGGGTACTAGCGGATACCTACAATGAGCAGTTCTTC	TRBV7-8	TRBJ2-1	TRBD2	NA
CSVVSGEGYEQYF	TGCAGCGTTGTTTCAGGAGAAGGTTACGAGCAGTACTTC	TRBV29-1	TRBJ2-7	NA	NA
CASSYIGGNYGYTF	TGTGCCAGCAGTTACATTGGGGGTAACTATGGCTACACCTTC	TRBV6-6	TRBJ1-2	NA	NA
CASSEGTGYEQYF	TGTGCCAGCAGCGAGGGAACGGGGTACGAGCAGTACTTC	TRBV9	TRBJ2-7	NA	NA
CASSQQLAGTDTQYF	TGTGCCAGCAGCCAACAACTAGCGGGAACAGATACGCAGTATTTT	TRBV4-2	TRBJ2-3	TRBD2	once
CSARGTGVYGYTF	TGCAGTGCTAGAGGGACAGGGGTCTATGGCTACACCTTC	TRBV20-1	TRBJ1-2	TRBD1	few
CASSSGRDEQYF	TGTGCCAGCAGCTCCGGACGAGATGAGCAGTACTTC	TRBV11-2	TRBJ2-5	NA	NA
CASSLRPGEETQYF	TGTGCCAGCAGTTTACGCCCCGGGGAAGAGACCCAGTACTTC	TRBV12-3/TRBV12-4	TRBJ2-5	NA	few
CSASNLLAGTDTQYF	TGCAGTGCTAGCAACTTACTAGCGGGCACAGATACGCAGTATTTT	TRBV20-1	TRBJ2-3	TRBD2	NA
CASSLDRNRNEQFF	TGTGCCAGCAGCTTAGATAGGAATCGCAATGAGCAGTTCTTC	TRBV7-9	TRBJ2-1	NA	NA
CASSGRGAGTQYF	TGTGCCAGCAGCGGACGGGGAGCAGGTACGCAGTATTTT	TRBV27	TRBJ2-3	NA	NA
CASSPGLGDEQFF	TGTGCCAGCAGTCCGGGACTAGGGGATGAGCAGTTCTTC	TRBV6-4	TRBJ2-1	TRBD2	NA
CASSQEPKAGGKNIQYF	TGTGCCAGCAGCCAAGAGCCGAAGGCCGGGGGCAAAAACATTCAGTACTTC	TRBV4-2	TRBJ2-4	NA	once
CSAKGLALSFYEQYF	TGCAGTGCGAAGGGGCTAGCTCTTAGTTTCTACGAGCAGTACTTC	TRBV20-1	TRBJ2-7	NA	NA
CASSSDPGGEAFF	TGCGCCAGCAGCTCCGACCCCGGGGGCGAAGCTTTCTTT	TRBV4-3	TRBJ1-1	NA	NA
CSAQLLLAGGKFYNEQFF	TGCAGTGCTCAGCTTTTACTAGCGGGAGGGAAGTTCTACAATGAGCAGTTCTTC	TRBV20-1	TRBJ2-1	TRBD2	NA
CSATTSGTDTQYF	TGCAGTGCTACGACTAGCGGCACAGATACGCAGTATTTT	TRBV20-1	TRBJ2-3	TRBD2	few
CASSQMGGFNNEQFF	TGTGCCAGCAGTCAGATGGGGGGCTTTAACAATGAGCAGTTCTTC	TRBV7-8	TRBJ2-1	NA	NA
CASSPVAGVNQETQYF	TGTGCCAGCAGCCCCGTCGCAGGGGTGAACCAAGAGACCCAGTACTTC	TRBV9	TRBJ2-5	NA	NA
CSVRPTGGSYEQYF	TGCAGCGTTCGCCCGACAGGCGGGTCCTACGAGCAGTACTTC	TRBV29-1	TRBJ2-7	NA	few
CASSLGADQPQHF	TGTGCCAGCAGCTTAGGGGCCGATCAGCCCCAGCATTTT	TRBV13	TRBJ1-5	NA	NA
CASSEASTGTGHEQYF	TGTGCCAGCAGTGAAGCGAGCACCGGGACAGGGCACGAGCAGTACTTC	TRBV2	TRBJ2-7	TRBD1	NA
CASSGEISYNSPLHF	TGCGCCAGCAGCGGCGAGATCTCCTATAATTCACCCCTCCACTTT	TRBV5-1	TRBJ1-6	NA	NA
CSARRTSGKLQETQYF	TGCAGTGCTAGAAGGACTAGCGGGAAGCTCCAAGAGACCCAGTACTTC	TRBV20-1	TRBJ2-5	TRBD2	NA
CASSQPGLATDTQYF	TGTGCCAGCAGCCAACCGGGACTAGCGACAGATACGCAGTATTTT	TRBV4-2	TRBJ2-3	TRBD2	NA
CASSLSPGLNQPQHF	TGTGCCAGCAGCTTAAGTCCGGGACTCAATCAGCCCCAGCATTTT	TRBV7-6	TRBJ1-5	NA	NA
CASSPPGGANVLTF	TGTGCCAGCAGCCCCCCGGGTGGGGCCAACGTCCTGACTTTC	TRBV7-9	TRBJ2-6	NA	few
CASSVEPRESNEQYF	TGTGCCAGCAGCGTAGAACCCCGAGAGAGCAATGAGCAGTACTTC	TRBV9	TRBJ2-7	NA	NA
CASSTRQGATYF	TGTGCCAGCAGCACAAGACAGGGGGCTACGTATTTT	TRBV7-2	TRBJ2-3	TRBD1	once
CASSEGLQRGYNEQFF	TGTGCCAGCAGCGAGGGACTACAGAGGGGTTACAATGAGCAGTTCTTC	TRBV7-9	TRBJ2-1	TRBD2	NA
CASSEWSHGYTF	TGTGCCAGCAGTGAGTGGAGCCATGGCTACACCTTC	TRBV2	TRBJ1-2	NA	NA
CSVAGGRSDTQYF	TGCAGTGTAGCGGGAGGGCGATCAGATACGCAGTATTTT	TRBV20-1	TRBJ2-3	TRBD2	NA
CASSAGVRSNEQFF	TGTGCCAGCAGTGCCGGGGTCAGGTCCAATGAGCAGTTCTTC	TRBV12-3/TRBV12-4	TRBJ2-1	NA	NA
CSVEDPGQGFDTEAFF	TGCAGCGTTGAAGACCCGGGACAGGGGTTCGACACTGAAGCTTTCTTT	TRBV29-1	TRBJ1-1	TRBD1	NA